The subject of this entry is one TCR beta chain. In its sample, this clonotype was seen a few times. It lacks a known antigen. There are no base qualities to consult, and no much larger clone falls within one base. Sequencing took place on an Illumina HiSeq 1500. TCRdb passed the public sequencing reads through fastp at Q25 and MiXCR, retaining productive beta sequences. CDR3 protein duplicates are merged, each entry listing the most common genes and DNA. The sample data list some 300,000 distinct CDR3 sequences, and about a sixth of these were observed just once. Of the sample, around 11% is held by the ten largest clones. The data originate from a study of T cell repertoires in cytomegalovirus infection (dated by TCRdb to about 2019). General notes on the study: Donor HLA type was relevant to the analysis, as public TCR beta signatures indicated carriage of CMV infection together with the matching HLA type.

Paper-wide results and their limitations: The ex vivo response was dominated by HLA-C-restricted CMV-specific TCR beta clonotypes, and the single most frequent clonotype in two of eight donors was supplied by these HLA-C-restricted clonotypes. In both this cohort and an independent roughly 400-donor cohort, the cumulative frequency of public TCR beta family members distinguished carriers of CMV infection plus the relevant HLA type.

The germline V gene supplies CDR1 MNHEY and CDR2 SVGEGT. V was cut back by 5 bases and J by 5 bases, leaving a gap of 16 bases between them. Inclusive of the bounding cysteine and phenylalanine, the CDR3 is 15 residues long. Here the CDR3 DNA is all that survives: 45 bases in frame from base 1. The specimen sequenced was PBMCs. Here the chain combines TRBV6-2 or TRBV6-3 and TRBJ2-1; the D gene is tentatively TRBD1 or TRBD2, each matching 5 bases. The TCR sequence derives from a human donor in good health (CMV status not recorded). Some clones in this sample may be carry-over from other donors' samples. The nucleotide sequence reads as follows: TGTGCCAGCAGTACACGGGGTGAGGGACACAATGAGCAGTTCTTC. Translated, this is CASSTRGEGHNEQFF.